This TCR beta chain was observed in a study of CD8 T cells in Susac syndrome. Study background: Sequencing included Susac syndrome patients, five or six of them with active disease and under 10 in remission.

A quantity of about 0.45 to 1 ug RNA underwent reverse transcription using random hexamers. Multiplex PCR with immunoSEQ amplified the TCR beta CDR3 across 54 Vbeta and 13 Jbeta. TCRdb ran MiXCR on the immunoSEQ multiplex PCR reads and lists one entry per CDR3 protein. The sample consists of approximately 190,000 distinct CDR3 sequences, 95% of them appearing once. There are 16 residues in the CDR3. With V trimmed by 2 bases and J by 5 bases, 8 bases remained unmatched. Germline loops: CDR1 MNHEY, CDR2 SMNVEV (reference sequence). In its sample, this clonotype was seen once. The sequencing input was CD8+ T cells from PBMCs. The J gene is TRBJ2-5, the V gene TRBV27; 10 nucleotides line up with TRBD1. The origin of this receptor is a human donor with Susac syndrome. DNA of the CDR3: TGTGCCAGCAGTTTAAAAGGGACAGGGGTTGTGGAGACCCAGTACTTC. Translating it yields CASSLKGTGVVETQYF.